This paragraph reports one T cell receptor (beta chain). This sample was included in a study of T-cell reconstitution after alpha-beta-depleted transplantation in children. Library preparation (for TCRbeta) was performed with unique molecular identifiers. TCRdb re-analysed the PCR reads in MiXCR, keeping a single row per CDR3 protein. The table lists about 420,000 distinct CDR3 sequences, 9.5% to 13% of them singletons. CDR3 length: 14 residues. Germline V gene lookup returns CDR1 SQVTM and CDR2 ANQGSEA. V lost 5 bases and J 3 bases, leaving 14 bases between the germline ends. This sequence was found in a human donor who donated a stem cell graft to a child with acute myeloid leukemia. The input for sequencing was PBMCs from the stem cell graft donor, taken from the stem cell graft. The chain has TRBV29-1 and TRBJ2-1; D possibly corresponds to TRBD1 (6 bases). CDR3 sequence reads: CSVIRDISYNEQFF. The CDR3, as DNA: TGCAGCGTTATCCGGGACATAAGCTACAATGAGCAGTTCTTC.